The sample holds one count of the clone carrying this T cell receptor (beta chain). Per germline, CDR1 SGHRS and CDR2 YFSETQ. V gave up 7 bases and J gave up 1 base, with 11 bases separating them. The CDR3 has 13 amino acids. The source of the sample is a study of cytotoxic CD8 clonotypes in ibrutinib-treated CLL. Produced via immunoSEQ multiplex PCR; TCRdb's table is partial and in-frame only. The data contain approximately 200,000 clones, around 70% of them seen just once; the ten biggest clones take up roughly 13%. Source: PBMCs, taken after 24 months of ibrutinib treatment. This chain joins TRBV5-1 and TRBJ1-1; D gene uncertain. This sequence was found in a human donor with chronic lymphocytic leukemia. Here the CDR3 reads CASSWIPNTEAFF. DNA of the CDR3: TGCGCCAGCTCATGGATTCCGAACACTGAAGCTTTCTTT.